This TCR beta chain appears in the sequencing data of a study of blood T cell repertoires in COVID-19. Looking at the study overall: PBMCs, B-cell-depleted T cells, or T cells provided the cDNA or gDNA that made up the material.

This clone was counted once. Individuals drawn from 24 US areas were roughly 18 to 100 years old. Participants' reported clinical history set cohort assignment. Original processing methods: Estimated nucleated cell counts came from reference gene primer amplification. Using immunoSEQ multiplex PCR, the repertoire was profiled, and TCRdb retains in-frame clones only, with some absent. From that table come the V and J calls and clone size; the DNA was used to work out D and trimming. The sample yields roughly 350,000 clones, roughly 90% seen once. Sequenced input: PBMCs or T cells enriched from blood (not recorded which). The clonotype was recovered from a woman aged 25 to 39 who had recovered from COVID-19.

The CDR3 loop is CASSVSGANVLTF. The CDR3 bases are TGTGCCAGCAGCGTCTCTGGGGCCAACGTCCTGACTTTC. The chain employs TRBV2 and TRBJ2-6; D not resolved. The CDR3 length is 13 residues. V lost 6 bases to trimming and J lost 0 bases, with 3 bases between them. The germline V gene has CDR1 SNHLY and CDR2 FYNNEI.